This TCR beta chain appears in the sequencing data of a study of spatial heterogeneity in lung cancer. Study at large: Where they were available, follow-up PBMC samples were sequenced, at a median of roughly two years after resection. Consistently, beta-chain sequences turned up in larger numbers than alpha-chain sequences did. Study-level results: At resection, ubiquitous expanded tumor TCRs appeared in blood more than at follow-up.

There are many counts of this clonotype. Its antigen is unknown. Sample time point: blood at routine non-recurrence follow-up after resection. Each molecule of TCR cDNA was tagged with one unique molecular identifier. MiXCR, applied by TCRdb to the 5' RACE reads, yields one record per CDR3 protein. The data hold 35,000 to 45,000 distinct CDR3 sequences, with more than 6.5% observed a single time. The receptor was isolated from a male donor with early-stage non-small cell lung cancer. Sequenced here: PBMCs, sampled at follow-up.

The CDR3 DNA reads TGTGCCAGCAGCTTTAATGAAAAACTGTTTTTT. The encoded protein is CASSFNEKLFF. This chain links TRBV5-4 with TRBJ1-4; D is unclear. V lost 2 bases, J lost 4 bases, and 0 bases lay in between. Germline lookup yields CDR1 SGHNT and CDR2 YYREEE (reference sequence). The CDR3 is 11 residues long.